This is a list of T cell receptor beta chains from one sample in a study of T cell responses to AZD1222 COVID-19 vaccine. Assay used: immunoSEQ multiplex PCR; TCRdb lists only in-frame clones, some missing. This table holds more than 60,000 clones, roughly four fifths found once. The source material was peripheral blood, sampled 28 days after the second AZD1222 dose. These receptors came from an adult who received the AZD1222 COVID-19 vaccine. Each CDR3 is given with its conserved first and last residue. The D gene is left open where the match is weak.

TRBJ1-2 | TRBV28 | NA | CASSLLSGLSWGYTF | TGTGCCAGCAGTTTATTATCAGGACTGAGTTGGGGCTACACCTTC
TRBJ1-1 | TRBV6-5 | NA | CASSLSGPMNTEAFF | TGTGCCAGCAGTTTATCAGGGCCAATGAACACTGAAGCTTTCTTT
TRBJ1-1 | TRBV27 | NA | CASLPTGGTEAFF | TGTGCCAGCCTCCCGACAGGCGGGACTGAAGCTTTCTTT
TRBJ2-2 | TRBV4-2 | TRBD2 | CASAPLAGRDTGELFF | TGTGCCAGCGCCCCTTTGGCCGGGAGGGACACCGGGGAGCTGTTTTTT
TRBJ2-5 | TRBV7-7 | NA | CASSLAGGTQYF | TGTGCCAGCAGCTTAGCGGGGGGGACCCAGTACTTC
TRBJ2-2 | TRBV24-1 | TRBD1 | CATSEPTGGRAGELFF | TGTGCCACCAGTGAGCCGACAGGGGGCAGGGCCGGGGAGCTGTTTTTT
TRBJ1-6 | TRBV12-5 | NA | CASDPQRVSPLHF | TGTGCTAGTGACCCACAGAGGGTGTCACCCCTCCACTTT
TRBJ1-6 | TRBV5-1 | NA | CASSPVHGEVDNSPLHF | TGCGCCAGCAGCCCCGTACACGGGGAAGTTGACAATTCACCCCTCCACTTT
TRBJ2-6 | TRBV3-1/TRBV3-2 | NA | CASSQSGANVLTF | TGTGCCAGCAGCCAATCTGGGGCCAACGTCCTGACTTTC
TRBJ2-7 | TRBV3-1/TRBV3-2 | NA | CASSQGHLYEQYF | TGTGCCAGCAGCCAAGGACACCTCTACGAGCAGTACTTC
TRBJ1-2 | TRBV5-5 | NA | CASSLNRDRGAYGYTF | TGTGCCAGCAGCTTGAATAGGGACCGTGGAGCCTATGGCTACACCTTC
TRBJ2-1 | TRBV4-3 | NA | CASSQDSRYNEQFF | TGCGCCAGCAGCCAAGATTCGAGGTACAATGAGCAGTTCTTC
TRBJ2-2 | TRBV7-3 | TRBD2 | CASSFLAGANTGELFF | TGTGCCAGCAGCTTCCTAGCGGGAGCGAACACCGGGGAGCTGTTTTTT
TRBJ1-1 | TRBV30 | NA | CAWSASGNTEAFF | TGTGCCTGGAGTGCCTCGGGGAACACTGAAGCTTTCTTT
TRBJ2-3 | TRBV19 | NA | CASSIATRDTQYF | TGTGCCAGTAGTATCGCGACTAGAGATACGCAGTATTTT
TRBJ1-2 | TRBV27 | NA | CASSLGGQGPGYTF | TGTGCCAGCAGTTTAGGGGGCCAGGGGCCTGGCTACACCTTC
TRBJ1-1 | TRBV28 | NA | CASSLPPGRGKAEAFF | TGTGCCAGCAGTTTACCCCCCGGGAGGGGGAAGGCTGAAGCTTTCTTT
TRBJ2-3 | TRBV7-3 | TRBD2 | CASSRRTSGTTDTQYF | TGTGCCAGCAGCAGAAGGACTAGCGGGACGACAGATACGCAGTATTTT